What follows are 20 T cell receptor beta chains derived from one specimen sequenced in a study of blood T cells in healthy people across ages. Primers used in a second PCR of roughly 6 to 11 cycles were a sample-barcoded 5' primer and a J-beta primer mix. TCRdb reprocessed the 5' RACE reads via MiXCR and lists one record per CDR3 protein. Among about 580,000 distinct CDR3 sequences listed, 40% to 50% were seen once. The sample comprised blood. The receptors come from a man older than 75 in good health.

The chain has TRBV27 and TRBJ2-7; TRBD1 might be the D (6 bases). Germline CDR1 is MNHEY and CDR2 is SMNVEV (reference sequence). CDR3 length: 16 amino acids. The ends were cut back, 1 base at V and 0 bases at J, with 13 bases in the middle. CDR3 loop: CASSLLGARLSYEQYF. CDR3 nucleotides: TGTGCCAGCAGTTTATTGGGGGCCCGACTCTCCTACGAGCAGTACTTC.

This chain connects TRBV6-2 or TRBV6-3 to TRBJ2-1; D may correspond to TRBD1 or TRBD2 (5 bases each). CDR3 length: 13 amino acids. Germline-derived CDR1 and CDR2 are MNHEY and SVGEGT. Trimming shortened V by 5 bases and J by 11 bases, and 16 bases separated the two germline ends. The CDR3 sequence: CASSPNHPGQQFF. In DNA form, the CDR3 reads TGTGCCAGCAGTCCAAACCACCCGGGACAGCAGTTCTTC.

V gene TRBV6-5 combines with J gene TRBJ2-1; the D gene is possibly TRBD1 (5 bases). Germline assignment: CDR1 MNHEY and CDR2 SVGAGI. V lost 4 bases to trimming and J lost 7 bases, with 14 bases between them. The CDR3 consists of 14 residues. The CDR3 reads CASSLTDMTNEQFF. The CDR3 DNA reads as TGTGCCAGCAGTTTAACGGACATGACGAATGAGCAGTTCTTC.

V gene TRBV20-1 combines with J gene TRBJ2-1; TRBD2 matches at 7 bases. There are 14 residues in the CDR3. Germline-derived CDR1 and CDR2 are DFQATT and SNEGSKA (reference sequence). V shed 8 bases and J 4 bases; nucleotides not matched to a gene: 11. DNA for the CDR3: TGCAGTTCCCAGCCCCTAGCGGTTTACAATGAGCAGTTCTTC. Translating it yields CSSQPLAVYNEQFF.

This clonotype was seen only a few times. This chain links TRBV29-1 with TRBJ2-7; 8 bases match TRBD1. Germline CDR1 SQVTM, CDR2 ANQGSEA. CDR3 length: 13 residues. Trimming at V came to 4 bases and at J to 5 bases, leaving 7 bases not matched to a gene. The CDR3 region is CSVVRTGMNEQYF. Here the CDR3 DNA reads TGCAGCGTTGTGCGGACAGGGATGAACGAGCAGTACTTC.

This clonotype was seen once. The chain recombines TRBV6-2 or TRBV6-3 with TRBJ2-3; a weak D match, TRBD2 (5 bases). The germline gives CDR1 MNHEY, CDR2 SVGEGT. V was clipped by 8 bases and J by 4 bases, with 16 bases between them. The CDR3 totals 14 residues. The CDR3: CASRRLAASDTQYF. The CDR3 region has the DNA TGTGCCAGCCGCCGGCTAGCAGCTTCAGATACGCAGTATTTT.

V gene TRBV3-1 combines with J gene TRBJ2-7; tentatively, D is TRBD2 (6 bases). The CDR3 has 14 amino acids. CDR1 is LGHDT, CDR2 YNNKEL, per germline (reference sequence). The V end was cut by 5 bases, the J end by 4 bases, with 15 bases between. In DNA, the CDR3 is TGTGCCAGCAGCGGGGGACTTGGGGAGTACGAGCAGTACTTC. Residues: CASSGGLGEYEQYF.

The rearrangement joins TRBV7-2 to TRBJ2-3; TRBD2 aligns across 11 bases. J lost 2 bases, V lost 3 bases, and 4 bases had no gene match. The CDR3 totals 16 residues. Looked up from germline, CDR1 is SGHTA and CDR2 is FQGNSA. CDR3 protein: CASSFLAGGLTDTQYF. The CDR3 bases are TGTGCCAGCAGCTTCCTAGCGGGGGGCCTCACAGATACGCAGTATTTT.

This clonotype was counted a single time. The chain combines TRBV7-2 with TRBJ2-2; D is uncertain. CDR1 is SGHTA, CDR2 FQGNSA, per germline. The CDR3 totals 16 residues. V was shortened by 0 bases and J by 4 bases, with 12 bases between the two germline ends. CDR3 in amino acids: CASSLALGIGTGELFF. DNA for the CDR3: TGTGCCAGCAGCTTAGCTTTAGGGATAGGCACCGGGGAGCTGTTTTTT.

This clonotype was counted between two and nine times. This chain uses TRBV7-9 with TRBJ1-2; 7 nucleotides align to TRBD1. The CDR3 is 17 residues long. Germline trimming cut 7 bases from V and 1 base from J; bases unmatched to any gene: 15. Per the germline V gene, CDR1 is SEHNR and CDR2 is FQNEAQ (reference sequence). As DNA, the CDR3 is TGTGCCAGCACTCGAGGGGCCGGGGACAGCCGTAACTATGGCTACACCTTC. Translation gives CASTRGAGDSRNYGYTF.

The CDR3 loop is CASSPSGRAGRGLVDTQYF. As DNA, the CDR3 is TGTGCCAGCAGTCCCTCGGGGCGAGCGGGGCGGGGATTGGTAGATACGCAGTATTTT. V is TRBV28 and J is TRBJ2-3, with TRBD2 matching 7 bases. Germline assignment: CDR1 MDHEN and CDR2 SYDVKM. This CDR3 has 19 amino acids. The V and J ends lost 5 bases and 5 bases, in that order; junction bases with no gene match: 22.

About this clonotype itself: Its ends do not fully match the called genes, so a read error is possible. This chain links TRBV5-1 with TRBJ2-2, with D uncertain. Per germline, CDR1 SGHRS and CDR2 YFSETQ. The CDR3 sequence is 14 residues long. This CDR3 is CASSLGPNTGELFF. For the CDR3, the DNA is TGTGCCAGCAGCTTAGGACCTAACACCGGGGAGCTGTTTTTT.

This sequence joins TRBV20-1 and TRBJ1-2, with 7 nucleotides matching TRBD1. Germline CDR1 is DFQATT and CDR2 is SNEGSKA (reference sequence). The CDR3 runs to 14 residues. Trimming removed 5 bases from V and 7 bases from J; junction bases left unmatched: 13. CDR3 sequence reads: CSAAPGQAQFGYTF. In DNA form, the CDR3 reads TGCAGTGCTGCACCTGGACAGGCCCAATTTGGCTACACCTTC.

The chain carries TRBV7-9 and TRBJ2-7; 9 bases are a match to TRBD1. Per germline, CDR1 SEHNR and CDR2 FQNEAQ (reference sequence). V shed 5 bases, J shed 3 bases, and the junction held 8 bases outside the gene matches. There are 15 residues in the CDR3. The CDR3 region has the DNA TGTGCCAGCAGCCAAGGACAGGGGACGCGCTACGAGCAGTACTTC. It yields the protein CASSQGQGTRYEQYF.

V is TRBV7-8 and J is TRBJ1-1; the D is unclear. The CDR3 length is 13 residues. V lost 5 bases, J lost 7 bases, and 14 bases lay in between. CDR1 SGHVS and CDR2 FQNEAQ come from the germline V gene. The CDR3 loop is CASSLRARGEAFF. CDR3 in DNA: TGTGCCAGCAGCCTAAGAGCTCGGGGTGAAGCTTTCTTT.

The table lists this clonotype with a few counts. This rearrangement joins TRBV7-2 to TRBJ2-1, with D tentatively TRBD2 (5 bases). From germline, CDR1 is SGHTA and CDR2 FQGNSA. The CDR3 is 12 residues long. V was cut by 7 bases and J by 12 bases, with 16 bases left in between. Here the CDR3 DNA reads TGTGCCAGCACCCAACCTACCGGAGGGCAGTTCTTC. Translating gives CASTQPTGGQFF.

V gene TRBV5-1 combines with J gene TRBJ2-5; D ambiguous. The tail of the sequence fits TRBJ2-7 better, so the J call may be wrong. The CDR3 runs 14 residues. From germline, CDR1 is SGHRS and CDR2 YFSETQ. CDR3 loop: CASSLGGTQNEQYF. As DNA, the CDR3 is TGCGCCAGCAGCTTGGGGGGTACGCAGAACGAGCAGTACTTC.

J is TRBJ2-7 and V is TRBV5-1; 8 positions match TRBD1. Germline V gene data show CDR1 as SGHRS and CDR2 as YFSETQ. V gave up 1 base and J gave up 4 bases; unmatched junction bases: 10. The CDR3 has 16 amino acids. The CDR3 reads CASSLIGQGPPYEQYF. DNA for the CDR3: TGCGCCAGCAGCTTGATTGGACAGGGACCCCCTTACGAGCAGTACTTC.

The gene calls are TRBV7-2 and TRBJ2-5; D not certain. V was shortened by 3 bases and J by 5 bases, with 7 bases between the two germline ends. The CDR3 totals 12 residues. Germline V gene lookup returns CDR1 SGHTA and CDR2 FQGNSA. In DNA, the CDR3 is TGTGCCAGCAGCTTTTTTAGGGAGACCCAGTACTTC. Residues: CASSFFRETQYF.

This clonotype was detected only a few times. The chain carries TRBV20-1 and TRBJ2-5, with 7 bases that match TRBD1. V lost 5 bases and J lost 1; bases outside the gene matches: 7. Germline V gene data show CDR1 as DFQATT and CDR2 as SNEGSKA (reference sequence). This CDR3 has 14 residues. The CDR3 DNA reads TGCAGTGCTCTCGCCGGGACAGCCCAAGAGACCCAGTACTTC. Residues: CSALAGTAQETQYF.